This T cell receptor beta chain appears in the sequencing data of a study of OX40 agonist ivuxolimab in advanced cancers. Describing the broader study: Ivuxolimab, which targeted the costimulatory receptor OX40 (CD134), was an agonistic, fully human IgG2 monoclonal antibody. Intravenous ivuxolimab was administered to patients every 2 weeks at six dose levels: 0.01, 0.1, 0.3, 1.5, 3 and 10 mg/kg. Of the roughly 50 dose-escalation patients, hepatocellular carcinoma was present in roughly 19, melanoma in around 15, renal cell carcinoma in 9 and head and neck cancer in 9. The dose-escalation cohort was almost 85% male with a mean age of around 62 years, ranging from roughly 23 to 90. Patients were allowed to have had prior anti-PD-1, anti-PD-L1 or anti-CTLA-4 therapy, and around 40% of the dose-escalation patients had previously received checkpoint inhibitors. Partial responses were achieved by three dose-escalation patients, of whom one had hepatocellular carcinoma and two had cutaneous melanoma. The point of sequencing TCRbeta in the periphery was to test whether ivuxolimab changed TCR sequence diversity and drove clonal T-cell expansion. The paper covers the monotherapy dose-escalation part of the phase I ivuxolimab trial, which included N ≈ 57 patients.

The trial excluded patients who had a history of autoimmune disease or were on systemic immunosuppression. Peripheral blood for TCR sequencing was collected from all dose cohorts at baseline, on cycle 4 day 1, and on cycle 7 day 1. The samples were taken from a phase I, first-in-human, multicenter, open-label dose-escalation trial of ivuxolimab. Adults with locally advanced or metastatic melanoma, renal cell carcinoma, hepatocellular carcinoma or head and neck squamous cell carcinoma were enrolled in the trial. Before TCR sequencing, CD4+ T cells and CD8+ T cells from peripheral blood were sorted into separate populations. Study-wide findings and limitations: In the 0.1-3.0 mg/kg groups, partial responders were among the patients with the lowest normalized peripheral clonal expansion, particularly in CD8+ T cells. Clonal expansion of both CD4+ and CD8+ blood T cells was observed from baseline to week 6 at doses 0.1 to 3.0 mg/kg. After ivuxolimab, more expanded clones were found on average in CD8+ T cells than in CD4+ T cells. Low levels of normalized T-cell clonal expansion were also seen in some patients who did not respond. The antigen specificity of the peripheral T cells that underwent clonal expansion was not determined.

Genomic DNA was isolated from the sorted cells so that the TCRbeta CDR3 region could be sequenced. The immunoSEQ Assay was used to sequence the TCRbeta CDR3 regions. TCRdb provides this immuneACCESS table in a form limited to in-frame rearrangements. Some clones are lacking; in checked studies, under half of them reflect an unresolved V gene, and why the rest are absent is not known. This sample gives approximately 91,000 clones in total; roughly 84% of them show up just once. Approximately 0.3% of the sample is held by the ten biggest clonotypes. The germline ends are 4 bases apart after V is trimmed by 2 bases and J by 0 bases. The CDR1 and CDR2 encoded by the germline V gene (reference sequence) are SGHAT and FQDESV. Reading from cysteine to phenylalanine, the CDR3 counts 13 amino acids. Of the read, only the CDR3 DNA is kept; its 39 bases are in frame from base 1. Comment on this clone: Its antigen has not been determined. Per-base qualities were not stored, and no clone one base away is much larger.

The sequence was collected from an adult with an advanced solid tumor such as melanoma, head and neck, liver or kidney cancer. Material: CD4+ or CD8+ T cells sorted from blood, obtained in a trial of the OX40 agonist ivuxolimab. The sequence links TRBV11-1 to TRBJ1-1; no D gene is confidently identified. The sequenced DNA: TGTGCCAGCAGCTTATCTCTGAACACTGAAGCTTTCTTT. It encodes CASSLSLNTEAFF.